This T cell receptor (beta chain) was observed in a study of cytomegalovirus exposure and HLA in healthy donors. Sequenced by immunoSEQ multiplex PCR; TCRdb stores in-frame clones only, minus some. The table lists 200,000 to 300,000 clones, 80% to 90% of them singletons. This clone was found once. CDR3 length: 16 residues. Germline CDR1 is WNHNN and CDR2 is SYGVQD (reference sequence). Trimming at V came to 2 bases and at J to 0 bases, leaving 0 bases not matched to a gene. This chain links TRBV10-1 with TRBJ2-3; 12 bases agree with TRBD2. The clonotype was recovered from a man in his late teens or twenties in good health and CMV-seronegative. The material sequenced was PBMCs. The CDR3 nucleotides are TGCGCCAGCAGTGAGGGGACTAGCGGGAGCACAGATACGCAGTATTTT. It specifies CASSEGTSGSTDTQYF.